One sample yielded the 26 T cell receptor beta chains listed below, sequenced in a study of T cells expressing NK-cell markers. TCRdb reanalyzed the 5' RACE reads, giving one entry per CDR3 protein sequence and no DNA. Here the sample table reports 550,000 or so distinct CDR3 sequences. Source material: blood T cells: a sorted CD56 or NKG2C T cell subset, CD4+ or CD8+ T cells, or bulk PBMC T cells (not recorded which). The receptor set was obtained from a young man in good health.

The gene calls are TRBV4-1 and TRBJ1-3; TCRdb outputs TRBD1, but without DNA this stays unchecked. From germline, CDR1 is MGHRA and CDR2 YSYEKL. The CDR3 totals 16 residues. The CDR3 spells CASSQGGQFFGNTIYF.

The V call is TRBV9, the J call TRBJ1-5; TCRdb's D call of TRBD1 is untestable without DNA. From germline, CDR1 is SGDLS and CDR2 YYNGEE. This CDR3 is 15 amino acids long. The chain's CDR3 is CASSVDGGSGQPQHF. Based on the CDR3 plus reference TRBV9 and TRBJ1-5, the full variable domain is DSGVTQTPKHLITATGQRVTLRCSPRSGDLSVYWYQQSLDQGLQFLIQYYNGEERAKGNILERFSAQQFPDLHSELNLSSLELGDSALYFCASSVDGGSGQPQHFGDGTRLSIL.

The V gene is TRBV5-1, the J gene TRBJ2-2; the TCRdb call, TRBD1, lacks DNA for checking. The V gene's germline CDR1 is SGHRS and CDR2 YFSETQ. This CDR3 has 16 amino acids. This chain's CDR3 is CASSIRPGANTGELFF. Full variable domain (missing parts from reference TRBV5-1 and TRBJ2-2): KAGVTQTPRYLIKTRGQQVTLSCSPISGHRSVSWYQQTPGQGLQFLFEYFSETQRNKGNFPGRFSGRQFSNSRSEMNVSTLELGDSALYLCASSIRPGANTGELFFGEGSRLTVL.

The chain employs TRBV9 and TRBJ2-5; as DNA is missing, the TRBD2 call by TCRdb cannot be tested. In germline, CDR1 is SGDLS, CDR2 YYNGEE. The CDR3 contains 16 residues. This CDR3 is CASSVGNGGRGETQYF.

This chain links TRBV6-4 with TRBJ2-1. Germline V gene sequence: CDR1 MRHNA, CDR2 SNTAGT. The CDR3 totals 15 residues. This CDR3 is CASSDDPSSYNEQFF.

V is TRBV20-1 and J is TRBJ1-1. CDR1 and CDR2 (germline): DFQATT, SNEGSKA (reference sequence). This CDR3 contains 13 residues. This CDR3 is CSARSTLNAEAFF.

The V gene is TRBV10-3, the J gene TRBJ2-1; TCRdb's assignment of TRBD2 cannot be checked, as there is no DNA. This CDR3 spans 21 amino acids. Germline values: CDR1 ENHRY, CDR2 SYGVKD. This CDR3 is CAISENPTRTSEDSSYNEQFF.

The chain joins TRBV7-9 to TRBJ2-2; TCRdb's D gene call, TRBD2, goes unchecked for lack of DNA. Germline values: CDR1 SEHNR, CDR2 FQNEAQ (reference sequence). This CDR3 contains 16 residues. This CDR3 reads CASSLMKGPNTGELFF.

This sequence joins TRBV10-3 and TRBJ2-3. The CDR3 length is 13 residues. Germline values: CDR1 ENHRY, CDR2 SYGVKD. CDR3 sequence: CAISHSDTDTQYF.

The V call is TRBV20-1, the J call TRBJ2-7; the TCRdb D gene call, TRBD1, has no DNA to confirm it. The CDR3 consists of 11 residues. Germline assignment: CDR1 DFQATT and CDR2 SNEGSKA (reference sequence). The CDR3 here is CSASPWDEQYF.

The chain uses TRBV6-5 and TRBJ2-1; TCRdb's D call of TRBD1 is untestable without DNA. The CDR3 runs to 14 residues. Germline V gives CDR1 MNHEY, CDR2 SVGAGI. The CDR3 region is CASSYLQGVAEQFF.

The chain is built from TRBV24-1 and TRBJ2-1; TCRdb selects TRBD2, and the lack of DNA leaves this call unchecked. Germline CDR1 is KGHDR and CDR2 is SFDVKD. The CDR3 contains 13 residues. The CDR3 here is CATSGGRDNEQFF.

The J gene is TRBJ2-5, the V gene TRBV12-3 or TRBV12-4; TCRdb selects TRBD1, and the lack of DNA leaves this call unchecked. The CDR3 contains 15 residues. This CDR3 is CASSSMGTGEETQYF.

V gene TRBV11-3 combines with J gene TRBJ2-1. The CDR3 totals 14 residues. Germline CDR1 SGHNT, CDR2 YENEEA. The CDR3 protein is CASSLEVGKGEQFF.

The chain combines TRBV7-2 with TRBJ2-5. CDR3 length: 13 residues. Germline values: CDR1 SGHTA, CDR2 FQGNSA. CDR3 region: CASSSGRKETQYF.

V is TRBV7-2 and J is TRBJ2-1; absent DNA, TCRdb's TRBD1 call cannot be checked. The V gene's germline CDR1 is SGHTA and CDR2 FQGNSA. This CDR3 is 16 amino acids long. CDR3: CASSLRTGPGGGEQFF.

J is TRBJ2-1 and V is TRBV6-2 or TRBV6-3; TCRdb proposes TRBD1, but this gene call is untestable without DNA. From germline, CDR1 is MNHEY and CDR2 SVGEGT. CDR3 length: 14 residues. CDR3 sequence: CASVRGASYNEQFF.

This rearrangement joins TRBV4-3 to TRBJ2-1; TCRdb picks TRBD2, but there is no DNA to check that call. The CDR3 extends over 14 amino acids. Germline assignment: CDR1 LGHNA and CDR2 YSLEER. This CDR3 reads CASSPGLERNEQFF.

The chain combines TRBV14 with TRBJ2-3. Germline CDR1 reads SGHDN; CDR2 reads FVKESK. The CDR3 length is 15 residues. The CDR3 sequence is CASSQDLRPTDTQYF.

The CDR3 here is CASSGMAGGGEQYF. The rearrangement joins TRBV27 to TRBJ2-7; TCRdb names TRBD2, which stays unverified in the absence of DNA. The CDR3 has 14 amino acids. CDR1 is MNHEY and CDR2 is SMNVEV in the germline V gene (reference sequence).

V gene TRBV7-2 combines with J gene TRBJ2-3; lacking DNA, the TRBD1 call made by TCRdb goes unchecked. CDR3 size: 13 residues. In germline, CDR1 is SGHTA, CDR2 FQGNSA. The CDR3 is CASSRQVPDTQYF.

The rearrangement joins TRBV4-2 to TRBJ2-3. The CDR3 loop spans 16 amino acids. Germline V lookup: CDR1 LGHNA, CDR2 YNFKEQ. CDR3 loop: CASSQRQGASTDTQYF.

The rearrangement joins TRBV3-1 to TRBJ2-3; without DNA, the TCRdb call of TRBD1 cannot be checked. This CDR3 comprises 16 residues. CDR1 and CDR2 (germline): LGHDT, YNNKEL (reference sequence). CDR3 in amino acids: CASSLLLGSRTDTQYF.

The chain recombines TRBV5-1 with TRBJ2-2; TCRdb names TRBD2, which stays unverified in the absence of DNA. CDR1 and CDR2 (germline): SGHRS, YFSETQ. CDR3 length: 16 amino acids. The CDR3 protein is CASSLVGGANTGELFF.

The CDR3 is CSARDRQGMNTEAFF. The rearrangement uses TRBV20-1 and TRBJ1-1. In germline, CDR1 is DFQATT, CDR2 SNEGSKA (reference sequence). The CDR3 is 15 amino acids.

V and J are TRBV27 and TRBJ2-7; as DNA is missing, the TRBD1 call by TCRdb cannot be tested. This CDR3 is 15 amino acids long. From germline, CDR1 is MNHEY and CDR2 SMNVEV (reference sequence). This CDR3 reads CASSPIRDRADEQYF.